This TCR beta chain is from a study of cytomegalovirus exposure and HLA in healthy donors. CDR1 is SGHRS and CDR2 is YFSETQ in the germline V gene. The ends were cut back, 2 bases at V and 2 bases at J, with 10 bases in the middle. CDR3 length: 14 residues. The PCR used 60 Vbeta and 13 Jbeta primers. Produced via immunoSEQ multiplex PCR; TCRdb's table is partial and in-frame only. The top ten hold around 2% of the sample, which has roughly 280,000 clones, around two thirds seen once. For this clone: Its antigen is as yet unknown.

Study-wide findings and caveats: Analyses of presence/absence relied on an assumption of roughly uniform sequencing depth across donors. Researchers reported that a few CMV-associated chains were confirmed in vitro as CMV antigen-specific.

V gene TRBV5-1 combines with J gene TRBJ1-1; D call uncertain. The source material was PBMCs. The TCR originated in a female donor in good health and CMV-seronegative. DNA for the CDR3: TGCGCCAGCAGCTTTACTAGTCAAAACACTGAAGCTTTCTTT. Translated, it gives CASSFTSQNTEAFF.